This TCR beta chain emerged from a study of PD-1 blockade in classical Hodgkin lymphoma (dated by TCRdb to the early 2020s). Looking at the study overall: A peripheral blood immune signature of response to PD-1 blockade in classical Hodgkin lymphoma was defined using TCR beta sequencing and CyTOF. Results and caveats for the whole study, not just this receptor: Only a single clinical trial cohort was studied, and what caused the repertoire differences, possibly disease activity or prior therapy, remained undefined. Baseline TCR diversity was reported to be lower in newly diagnosed patients than in healthy donors, and even lower in relapsed/refractory patients.

Genomic DNA was extracted with the Qiagen DNeasy kit from unsorted PBMCs and from negatively selected CD4+ and CD8+ fractions. TCR beta CDR3 regions were subjected to amplification by immunoSEQ multiplex PCR with primers that anneal to V and J segments. A synthetic immune receptor repertoire was used to minimize amplification bias, and remaining bias was computationally removed after sequencing. On the study's bioinformatics: Repertoire diversity was quantified as the Shannon entropy index using custom Python scripts. Unsorted, CD4+ and CD8+ repertoires were examined separately, except in combined analyses, for which CD4+ and CD8+ sequences were merged in silico. This is the immuneACCESS table as TCRdb keeps it, with only in-frame sequences that have V and J called. A part of the clones is gone; compared with another copy, unresolved V genes explain less than half, and the rest is unexplained. V, J and clone size were drawn from that table, and D and trimming were deduced from the DNA. The sample table contains more than 4,500 clones; only one count was recorded for roughly nine tenths of them. The top ten clones comprise roughly 20% of the sample.

In light of the paper, this sample's time point label describes: newly diagnosed, previously untreated cHL patient sample. Using a Miltenyi CD8+ T cell isolation kit, CD8+ T cells were purified from thawed PBMCs through magnetic negative selection. PBMCs from patients with newly diagnosed, previously untreated classical Hodgkin lymphoma were sequenced as a comparison group for the relapsed/refractory trial patients. After peripheral blood was drawn into 8 mL Vacutainer Cell Preparation Tubes, PBMCs were isolated by centrifugation and then cryopreserved. Purified CD4+ and CD8+ fractions were prepared only for cases in which an additional PBMC sample was available. Magnetically labelled cells were removed on LS columns in a quadroMACS separator, and the flow-through was retained as the purified fraction. The V end gives up 5 bases and the J end 6 bases, leaving 7 bases in the junction not matched to a gene. The CDR3 covers 14 residues, taking in both the cysteine and the phenylalanine. Left in the record is the CDR3 DNA by itself, 42 bases read in frame from the first base. Reading the germline V gene gives CDR1 SGHVS and CDR2 FQNEAQ.

A remark on this clone: What antigen it recognizes has not been identified. Per-base qualities were not stored, and no clone one base away is much larger.

The source material was CD8+ T cells from blood. This TCR was recovered from a human donor with classical Hodgkin lymphoma. The chain is assembled from TRBV7-8 and TRBJ2-7; a stretch of 10 junction bases matches TRBD1. The CDR3 reads as follows: CASSRTGQGIEQYF. In nucleotides, the sequence is TGTGCCAGCAGCCGCACGGGACAGGGGATCGAGCAGTACTTC.